This is a list of T cell receptor beta chains from one sample in a study of regulatory T cells in long-lasting Graves disease. TCRdb reprocessed the multiplex PCR reads with MiXCR, giving one entry per CDR3 protein. Here the sample spans more than 300,000 distinct CDR3 sequences, roughly 17% being singletons. These same records also appear under a second study, on T cells in Graves' hyperthyroidism and ophthalmopathy.

The source material was peripheral blood mononuclear cells (PBMCs), sampled at new diagnosis, from a patient treated with antithyroid drugs. These TCRs come from a woman aged 18-29 years with Graves disease. CDR3s include the opening cysteine and the closing phenylalanine or tryptophan. A D gene is named only where the DNA matches it firmly. Rows may omit the clone size; those that give it use once, few, many or a size class.

CASSWEVNSPLHF,TGTGCCAGCAGCTGGGAGGTTAATTCACCCCTCCACTTT,TRBJ1-6,TRBV7-2,many,NA
CASSPQKGANYGYTF,TGTGCCAGCTCACCACAGAAAGGGGCTAACTATGGCTACACCTTC,TRBJ1-2,TRBV18,many,NA
CASGPSGGGAYEQYF,TGTGCCAGCGGACCTAGCGGGGGGGGGGCCTACGAGCAGTACTTC,TRBJ2-7,TRBV28,NA,TRBD2
CASSPPNPDTQYF,TGTGCCAGCTCACCACCAAACCCAGATACGCAGTATTTT,TRBJ2-3,TRBV18,many,NA
CSVEISSIYGYTF,TGCAGCGTTGAAATTTCAAGTATCTATGGCTACACCTTC,TRBJ1-2,TRBV29-1,NA,NA
CASSPGPLRTDTEAFF,TGCGCCAGCAGTCCCGGCCCTCTAAGAACGGACACTGAAGCTTTCTTT,TRBJ1-1,TRBV10-2,NA,NA
CATSELAGGYNEQFF,TGTGCCACCAGTGAGCTAGCAGGCGGGTACAATGAGCAGTTCTTC,TRBJ2-1,TRBV24-1,many,NA
CASSKDPISNEQFF,TGTGCCAGCAGTAAGGACCCTATTTCAAATGAGCAGTTCTTC,TRBJ2-1,TRBV6-1,few,NA
CATSSETGGVWNTEAFF,TGTGCCACCAGCAGTGAAACAGGGGGCGTTTGGAACACTGAAGCTTTCTTT,TRBJ1-1,TRBV15,many,TRBD1
CASSLAYRVGGDYEQYF,TGTGCCAGCAGCTTAGCTTATAGGGTTGGCGGGGATTACGAGCAGTACTTC,TRBJ2-7,TRBV7-2,NA,NA
CASRDAQRRTYNEQFF,TGTGCCAGCAGGGACGCACAGCGAAGGACCTACAATGAGCAGTTCTTC,TRBJ2-1,TRBV6-1,NA,NA
CASSVRGGLDTEAFF,TGTGCCAGTAGTGTCAGGGGCGGGTTGGACACTGAAGCTTTCTTT,TRBJ1-1,TRBV19,few,NA
CARSFNSGNTIYF,TGTGCCAGGAGTTTTAATTCTGGAAACACCATATATTTT,TRBJ1-3,TRBV28,NA,NA
CASSAPASTDTQYF,TGTGCCAGCAGCGCCCCGGCTAGCACAGATACGCAGTATTTT,TRBJ2-3,TRBV9,NA,NA
CASSPLGPEAFF,TGTGCCAGCTCACCACTGGGTCCTGAAGCTTTCTTT,TRBJ1-1,TRBV18,many,NA
CASTGQGVYEQYF,TGTGCCAGCACCGGACAGGGGGTCTACGAGCAGTACTTC,TRBJ2-7,TRBV11-2,NA,TRBD1
CASSRQNLYEQYF,TGTGCCAGCAGTAGACAGAACCTCTACGAGCAGTACTTC,TRBJ2-7,TRBV6-1,NA,NA
CASSSDPTIQYF,TGTGCCAGCAGTTCGGACCCAACTATTCAGTACTTC,TRBJ2-4,TRBV12-3/TRBV12-4,few,NA
CASSGLEQFF,TGTGCCAGCAGTGGTCTGGAGCAGTTCTTC,TRBJ2-1,TRBV2,many,NA
CASSPQRGDYNEQFF,TGTGCCAGCAGCCCCCAGCGGGGGGACTACAATGAGCAGTTCTTC,TRBJ2-1,TRBV11-2,many,TRBD2
CASSPRTSRSTDTQYF,TGTGCCAGCAGCCCCCGGACTAGCCGAAGCACAGATACGCAGTATTTT,TRBJ2-3,TRBV9,many,TRBD2
CASSYSQRGGDTQYF,TGTGCCAGCAGTTACTCTCAGCGGGGAGGAGATACGCAGTATTTT,TRBJ2-3,TRBV6-2/TRBV6-3,many,TRBD2
CASSPPGGKGNEQFF,TGTGCCAGCAGTCCGCCGGGGGGCAAGGGTAATGAGCAGTTCTTC,TRBJ2-1,TRBV28,many,NA
CASSSQGGGQFF,TGTGCCAGCAGTTCCCAGGGCGGGGGGCAGTTCTTC,TRBJ2-1,TRBV27,many,TRBD2
CSAGATLSYNEQFF,TGCAGTGCTGGGGCTACCCTCTCCTACAATGAGCAGTTCTTC,TRBJ2-1,TRBV20-1,many,NA
CASSPWTEITYEQYF,TGTGCCAGCAGCCCGTGGACGGAAATTACCTACGAGCAGTACTTC,TRBJ2-7,TRBV3-1,many,NA
CASSLIYGRRATYEQYF,TGCGCCAGCAGCTTGATTTACGGGAGACGAGCTACCTACGAGCAGTACTTC,TRBJ2-7,TRBV5-1,many,NA
CASSPGGRGTGELFF,TGTGCCAGCTCACCAGGGGGCCGAGGCACCGGGGAGCTGTTTTTT,TRBJ2-2,TRBV18,many,NA
CSAVAGGPGDTQYF,TGCAGTGCTGTAGCGGGGGGGCCGGGAGATACGCAGTATTTT,TRBJ2-3,TRBV20-1,few,TRBD2
CASSLNWWGRRGNTIYF,TGTGCCAGCAGCTTGAACTGGTGGGGGCGCAGAGGAAACACCATATATTTT,TRBJ1-3,TRBV5-6,few,NA
CATSGREYSTDTQYF,TGTGCCACCAGCGGGAGGGAATACAGCACAGATACGCAGTATTTT,TRBJ2-3,TRBV15,many,TRBD2
CASAFRAGRLNTEAFF,TGTGCCAGCGCCTTTCGGGCAGGGCGTCTGAACACTGAAGCTTTCTTT,TRBJ1-1,TRBV7-8,many,NA
CASRQIADTQYF,TGTGCCAGCCGACAGATAGCAGATACGCAGTATTTT,TRBJ2-3,TRBV2,many,NA
CASSGTADSNQPQHF,TGTGCCAGCAGTGGAACGGCAGATAGCAATCAGCCCCAGCATTTT,TRBJ1-5,TRBV6-1,many,NA
CSAQGEGYGYTF,TGCAGTGCCCAGGGGGAGGGCTATGGCTACACCTTC,TRBJ1-2,TRBV20-1,many,TRBD1
CASSMGRSGNTIYF,TGTGCCAGCAGTATGGGAAGGTCTGGAAACACCATATATTTT,TRBJ1-3,TRBV6-1,few,NA
CASSAAGTTDYEQYF,TGTGCCAGCAGCGCGGCCGGGACAACAGACTACGAGCAGTACTTC,TRBJ2-7,TRBV9,NA,NA
CASSELHEQFF,TGTGCCAGCAGTGAACTCCATGAGCAGTTCTTC,TRBJ2-1,TRBV6-1,NA,NA
CASSLQGEGQPQHF,TGTGCCAGCTCACTTCAGGGCGAGGGTCAGCCCCAGCATTTT,TRBJ1-5,TRBV18,many,NA
CASSTGGDTTYEQYF,TGTGCCAGCAGCACAGGAGGGGACACAACCTACGAGCAGTACTTC,TRBJ2-7,TRBV9,NA,NA
CASSLMAGSSYNEQFF,TGTGCCAGCAGTTTAATGGCAGGGAGCTCCTACAATGAGCAGTTCTTC,TRBJ2-1,TRBV28,many,NA
CASSFGPTVYGYTF,TGTGCCAGCAGCTTCGGGCCCACCGTCTATGGCTACACCTTC,TRBJ1-2,TRBV7-8,few,NA
CASSLIRAFVGELFF,TGTGCCAGCAGCTTGATTAGGGCTTTTGTCGGGGAGCTGTTTTTT,TRBJ2-2,TRBV28,NA,NA
CASSLGTSGYQETQYF,TGCGCCAGCAGCTTGGGGACTAGCGGCTACCAAGAGACCCAGTACTTC,TRBJ2-5,TRBV5-1,few,TRBD2
CASSVGEGIQETQYF,TGTGCCAGCAGCGTAGGCGAAGGGATCCAAGAGACCCAGTACTTC,TRBJ2-5,TRBV9,many,NA
CASSHSSGQGAEQYF,TGCGCCAGCAGCCACTCGTCGGGACAGGGTGCCGAGCAGTACTTC,TRBJ2-7,TRBV5-1,many,TRBD1
CATSGPDRGAATGTQYF,TGTGCCACCAGTGGACCTGACAGGGGCGCCGCGACAGGGACCCAGTACTTC,TRBJ2-5,TRBV24-1,many,TRBD1
CASSLNHGRETQYF,TGTGCCAGCAGCCTGAACCACGGGAGGGAGACCCAGTACTTC,TRBJ2-5,TRBV3-1,many,TRBD2
CASSLVREQEQFF,TGTGCCAGCAGCTTAGTCCGGGAGCAGGAGCAGTTCTTC,TRBJ2-1,TRBV11-1,many,NA
CASSKGQGVPGELFF,TGTGCCAGCAGTAAGGGACAGGGAGTCCCCGGGGAGCTGTTTTTT,TRBJ2-2,TRBV2,few,TRBD1
CASSYTGIPPLHF,TGTGCCAGCAGTTACACAGGGATACCACCCCTCCACTTT,TRBJ1-6,TRBV6-5,few,NA
CASSSQREGLEQFF,TGTGCCAGCAGCTCCCAGCGGGAGGGGCTGGAGCAGTTCTTC,TRBJ2-1,TRBV7-9,many,TRBD2
CSVVAGGSSGNTIYF,TGCAGCGTTGTGGCAGGGGGTAGCTCTGGAAACACCATATATTTT,TRBJ1-3,TRBV29-1,NA,TRBD1